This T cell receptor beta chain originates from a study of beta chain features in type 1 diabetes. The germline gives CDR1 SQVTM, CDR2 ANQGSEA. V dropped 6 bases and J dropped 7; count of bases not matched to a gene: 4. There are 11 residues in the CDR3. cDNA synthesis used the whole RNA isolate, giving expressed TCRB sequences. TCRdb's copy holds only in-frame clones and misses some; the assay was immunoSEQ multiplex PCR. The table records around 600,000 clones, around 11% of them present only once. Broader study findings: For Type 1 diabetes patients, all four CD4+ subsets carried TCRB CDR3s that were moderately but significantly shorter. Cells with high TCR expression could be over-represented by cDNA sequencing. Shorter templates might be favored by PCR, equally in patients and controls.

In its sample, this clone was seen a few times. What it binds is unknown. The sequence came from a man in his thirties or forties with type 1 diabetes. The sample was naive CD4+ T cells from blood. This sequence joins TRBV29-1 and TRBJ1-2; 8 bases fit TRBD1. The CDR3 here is CSVVGQGGYTF. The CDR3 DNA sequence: TGCAGCGTGGTTGGACAGGGTGGCTACACCTTC.